This T cell receptor beta chain was identified during a study of regulatory T cells in long-lasting Graves disease. Study-wide results and limits: When disease was persistent, TRBV28, TRBJ1-2 and TRBJ2-5 were the favored segments. Persistent patients shared more public clonotypes (approximately 2,700) than newly diagnosed patients (about 940). Having only a small sample size may have limited accuracy.

Building the TCR beta libraries relied on iRepertoire HTBI primers, and CDR3 regions underwent Arm-PCR. Authors' data handling: Looking across samples, the authors found under 70 TRBV and approximately 14 TRBJ segments. Each CDR3 protein gets one entry after TCRdb re-called the multiplex PCR reads with MiXCR. V and J calls and clone size were set by TCRdb, not the authors. Of 200,000 to 250,000 distinct CDR3 sequences listed, 20% are singletons. The CDR3 is made up of 16 amino acids. Germline V gene data show CDR1 as SGHNT and CDR2 as YYREEE (reference sequence). With 4 bases removed from V and 2 bases from J, the gap between germline ends came to 19 bases. Noted time point: newly diagnosed GD, antithyroid drugs for less than 3 months. Extracted PBMC RNA gave rise to the TCR library. At least ten counts were recorded for this clonotype. Its antigen is as yet unknown.

The starting material was peripheral blood mononuclear cells (PBMCs), obtained at new diagnosis, from a patient treated with antithyroid drugs. This clonotype was sampled from a female donor with Graves disease. The chain couples TRBV5-4 to TRBJ2-7; no definite D call. The CDR3 is CASSHDPVDTTYEQYF. CDR3 DNA: TGTGCCAGCAGCCATGATCCTGTAGACACCACCTACGAGCAGTACTTC.